This T cell receptor (beta chain) was sequenced for a study of identical twins (dated by TCRdb to about 2016). Study-wide context: The study deep-sequenced TCR alpha and beta repertoires from monozygotic twins, unrelated adults of various ages and cord blood to test whether fetal clonotypes persist. To rule out contamination, replicate twin experiments were performed at different times with different library preparation protocols. The research as a whole found: Compared with coincidental sharing between unrelated individuals, out-of-frame TCR alpha sequences shared between twins showed an excess of sequences with low generation probability. Excess twin sharing in beta out-of-frame sequences was weaker because fewer shared sequences lowered the signal-to-noise ratio. Because the same donors could not be followed over many years, conclusions were based on cross-sectional statistical analysis. Out-of-frame TCR alpha sharing in monozygotic twins was systematically underestimated by recombination models, whereas sharing between unrelated individuals was in agreement with the recombination models. Zero-insertion analyses could be partly confounded by invariant T cells such as MAIT and iNKT, though diverse VJ usage argued against such confounding for most clonotypes. Fewer insertions were carried by abundant cord blood beta clonotypes, a similar but weaker trend appeared in young adult naive repertoires, and no such trend appeared in memory repertoires.

This clonotype turned up a few times. Which antigen it targets is not known. Base qualities are not at hand, and no much larger clone is one base apart. Only healthy Caucasian donors were included. The twin cohort consisted of three pairs of female monozygotic twins, all aged roughly 18 to 30 years. Using Miltenyi CD45RO+ enrichment and human naive T-cell isolation kits, memory (CD45RO+) and naive T cells were isolated from PBMC. Preparation of the library involved 5' RACE. The sequencing machine was an Illumina HiSeq 2000. Template switching added a universal primer binding site, and the final cDNA carried a unique molecular identifier that allowed TCR cDNA molecules to be counted accurately. Specific primers in the conserved constant-segment region were used to synthesize first-strand cDNA for TCR alpha and beta chains. To control for contamination, every cDNA library was double barcoded, receiving both a SMART-Mk sample barcode and Illumina barcodes. TruSeq adapter sequences along with Illumina sample barcodes were introduced in two successive PCR steps. TCR alpha and beta cDNA libraries were sequenced on the Illumina HiSeq platform with custom primers. The original pipeline was this. Unique molecular identifiers were extracted from raw reads with MiGEC, and CDR3 positions were determined with MiXCR. Recombination models were inferred per individual with the repgenHMM and IGoR tools using an EM algorithm. The tcR package in R was used for shared clonotype analysis, with sharing normalized by the product of cloneset sizes. Out-of-frame nonproductive sequences were analyzed to study raw recombination free of thymic and clonal selection effects. TCRdb reworked the public reads: Q25 trimming with fastp, MiXCR clone assembly, productive beta chains retained. Each CDR3 protein appears once, grouped with its most common genes and DNA. TCRdb's processing, not the authors', yielded these V and J calls. The table for this sample lists 200,000 or so distinct CDR3 sequences; around 6.8% of them were counted only once. The ten largest clones represent around 2.1% of the sample.

V is reduced by 6 bases and J by 9 bases, leaving a spacing of 20 bases between them. According to the germline V gene, CDR1 reads MNHNS and CDR2 reads SASEGT. The CDR3 covers 14 residues, taking in both the cysteine and the phenylalanine. Only the CDR3 DNA is retained, 42 bases long and in frame from the first base. These sequences were also reported in another study, on yellow fever vaccine responses in identical twins. As the second study states: According to the authors, in identical twins the way T cells responded to vaccination appeared partly convergent and partly personalized. The study precisely tracked vaccine-responding T cell clones in identical twins.

The receptor was derived from a woman aged 18 to 35 in good health. The chain was built from TRBV6-1 and TRBJ1-1; the D gene is possibly TRBD1, with 5 bases matching. The sequencing sample was made of memory (CD45RO+) T cells sorted from blood. The label giving this sample's cell subset or site can be read as: CD45RO+ enriched T cells. The CDR3 in this case is CASSSSGGEIKAFF. The nucleotides read TGTGCCAGCAGCTCTTCGGGGGGGGAGATCAAAGCTTTCTTT.